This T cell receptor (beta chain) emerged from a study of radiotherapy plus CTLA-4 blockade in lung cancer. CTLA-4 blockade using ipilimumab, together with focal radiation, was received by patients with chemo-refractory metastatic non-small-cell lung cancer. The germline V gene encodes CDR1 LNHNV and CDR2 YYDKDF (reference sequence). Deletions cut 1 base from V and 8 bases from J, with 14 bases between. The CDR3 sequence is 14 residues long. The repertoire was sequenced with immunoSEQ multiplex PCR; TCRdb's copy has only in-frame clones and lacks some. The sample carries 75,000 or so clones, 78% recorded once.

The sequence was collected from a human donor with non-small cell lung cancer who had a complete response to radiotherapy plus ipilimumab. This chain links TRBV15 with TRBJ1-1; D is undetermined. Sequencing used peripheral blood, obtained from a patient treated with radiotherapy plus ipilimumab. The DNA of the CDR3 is TGTGCCACCAGCAGAGGGACGCAAGCTCTAGAAGCTTTCTTT. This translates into CATSRGTQALEAFF.